The entry that follows covers one T cell receptor beta chain sequence. Its matching antigen is unknown. Researchers secured at least one pre-ART and at least two post-ART PBMC samples from each donor. Until DNA extraction, the samples held between about 0.9-10 million cryopreserved PBMC. The data are from a study of long-term antiretroviral therapy in people with HIV. Study as a whole: Some samples came about a decade before the 2015 immediate-ART recommendation, and these were the earliest. Overall study results and limits: Following ART, diversity rose but still fell short of transplant donor controls.

Survey-level resolution applied to immunoSEQ assay v3.0. Produced via immunoSEQ multiplex PCR; TCRdb's table is partial and in-frame only. Among about 25,000 clones listed, approximately 85% were seen once. The V segment lost 4 bases and the J segment 3 bases; nucleotides outside the gene matches: 10. CDR1 and CDR2 (germline): SNHLY, FYNNEI. The CDR3 is made up of 16 amino acids. This rearrangement joins TRBV2 to TRBJ2-7, with 9 bases matching TRBD2. Here the sequenced sample was unsorted PBMCs, taken 2.9 years after starting antiretroviral therapy. This TCR derives from a man between 45 and 60 years old with HIV. The CDR3 sequence is CASSGGLAGKLYEQYF. CDR3 in DNA: TGTGCCAGCAGTGGGGGGCTAGCGGGGAAACTCTACGAGCAGTACTTC.